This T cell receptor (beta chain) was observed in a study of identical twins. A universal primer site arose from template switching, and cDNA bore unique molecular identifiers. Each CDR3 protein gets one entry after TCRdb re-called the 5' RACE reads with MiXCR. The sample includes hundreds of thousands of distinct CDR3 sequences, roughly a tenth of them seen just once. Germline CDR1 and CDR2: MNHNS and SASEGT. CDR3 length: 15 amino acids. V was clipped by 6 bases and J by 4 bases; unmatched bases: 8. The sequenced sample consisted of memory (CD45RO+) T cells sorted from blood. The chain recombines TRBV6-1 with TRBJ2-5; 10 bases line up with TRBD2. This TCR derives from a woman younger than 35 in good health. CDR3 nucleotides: TGTGCCAGCAGGAGCGGGGGGGACATGGGAGAGACCCAGTACTTC. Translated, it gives CASRSGGDMGETQYF.